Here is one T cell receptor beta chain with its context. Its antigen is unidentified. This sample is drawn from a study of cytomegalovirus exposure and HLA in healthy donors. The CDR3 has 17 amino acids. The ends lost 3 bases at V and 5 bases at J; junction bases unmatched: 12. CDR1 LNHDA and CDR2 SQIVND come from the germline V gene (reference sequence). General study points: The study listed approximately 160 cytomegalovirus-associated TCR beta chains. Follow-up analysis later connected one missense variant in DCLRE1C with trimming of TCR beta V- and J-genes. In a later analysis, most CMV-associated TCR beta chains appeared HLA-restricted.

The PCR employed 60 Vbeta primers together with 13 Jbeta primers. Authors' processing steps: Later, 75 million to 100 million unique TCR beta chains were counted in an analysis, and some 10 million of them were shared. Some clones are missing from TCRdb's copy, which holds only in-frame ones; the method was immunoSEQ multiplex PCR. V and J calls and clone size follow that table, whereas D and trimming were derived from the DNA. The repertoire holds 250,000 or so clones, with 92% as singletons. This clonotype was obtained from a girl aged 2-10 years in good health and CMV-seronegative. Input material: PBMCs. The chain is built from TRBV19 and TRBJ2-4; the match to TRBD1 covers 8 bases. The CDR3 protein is CASSIDKDRVNQNIQYF. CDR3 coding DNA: TGTGCCAGTAGTATTGACAAGGACAGGGTTAATCAAAACATTCAGTACTTC.